One sample yielded the 3 T cell receptor beta chains listed below, sequenced in a study of CD8 T cells in Susac syndrome. With random hexamers, reverse transcription was performed on 0.5 to 1 ug of RNA. Using its own MiXCR run on the immunoSEQ multiplex PCR reads, TCRdb lists one record per CDR3 protein. The repertoire has approximately 80,000 distinct CDR3 sequences, 94% of them found once; the top ten carry roughly 0.5%. Sequencing was carried out using CD8+ T cells from PBMCs. Every receptor here comes from a human donor with Susac syndrome.

This clonotype was recorded only once. The chain combines TRBV12-3 or TRBV12-4 with TRBJ2-7; no definite D call. The CDR3 extends over 12 amino acids. Trimming took 7 bases from V and 2 from J, leaving 9 bases between them. Here the CDR3 DNA reads TGTGCCAGCAAGGTTGGGACCTACGAGCAGTACTTC. Translated: CASKVGTYEQYF.

J is TRBJ2-3 and V is TRBV27, with a weak D call TRBD1 (5 bases). Trimming shortened V by 5 bases and J by 2 bases, and 14 bases separated the two germline ends. Germline V gene lookup returns CDR1 MNHEY and CDR2 SMNVEV (reference sequence). The CDR3 extends over 15 amino acids. The chain's CDR3 is CASSQGASYTDTQYF. The CDR3 region has the DNA TGTGCCAGCAGTCAAGGGGCCAGTTACACAGATACGCAGTATTTT.

This chain joins TRBV7-2 and TRBJ1-6; D is possibly TRBD1 (5 bases). Germline V lookup: CDR1 SGHTA, CDR2 FQGNSA. The CDR3 is 14 amino acids. V was cut by 5 bases and J by 9 bases, with 14 bases left in between. The CDR3 sequence is CASSRGGESSPLHF. CDR3 DNA sequence: TGTGCCAGCAGCCGGGGGGGTGAAAGTTCACCCCTCCACTTT. Full variable domain (rest looked up from reference TRBV7-2 and TRBJ1-6): GAGVSQSPSNKVTEKGKDVELRCDPISGHTALYWYRQSLGQGLEFLIYFQGNSAPDKSGLPSDRFSAERTGGSVSTLTIQRTQQEDSAVYLCASSRGGESSPLHFGNGTRLTVT.